This T cell receptor (beta chain) derives from a study of blood T cell repertoires in COVID-19 (dated by TCRdb to about 2020). Study-wide context: Samples from collaborators originated in the United States, Italy and Spain and spanned both the acute and convalescent phases of COVID-19. The material from the prospective study consisted of cDNA or gDNA derived from T cells, B-cell-depleted T cells, or PBMCs. The dataset comprised deeply sampled blood TCRbeta repertoires from subjects exposed to, actively infected with, or recovered from COVID-19. The repertoires were made available in a free public database intended to serve as a resource for research on the immune response to SARS-CoV-2. Samples were obtained from the ongoing ImmuneRACE study (first 160 participants) and from 950 to 1,500 subjects provided by 6 global collaborators. Nearly every sample came with metadata listing a de-identified subject ID, COVID-19 status, age in years and sex. Where available, HLA class I and class II types were obtained from metadata supplied by the sample provider rather than from assay-based typing.

TCRbeta CDR3 regions were amplified from genomic DNA using the immunoSEQ Assay, a bias-controlled multiplex PCR. The original pipeline was this. The number of nucleated cells in each sample was estimated by amplification of reference gene primers within the assay. To quantify the absolute abundance of each unique TCRbeta CDR3 rearrangement, sequence reads were collapsed and filtered. For each sample, productive Simpson clonality was calculated as the square root of Simpson's diversity index over productive rearrangements. The source is immuneACCESS, and TCRdb retained only in-frame sequences with V and J called. Part of the clones is not carried over; for the studies checked, unresolved V genes explain less than half of this, and the remainder is unexplained. V and J calls and clone size are those listed in that table; D and trimming were worked out from the DNA. For this sample the table gives about 150,000 clones, of which 83% were detected only once. The top ten clonotypes cover about 2.1% of the sample.

The V and J ends are trimmed by 2 bases and 0 bases, leaving 11 bases between them. Per the germline V gene, LGHNA is the CDR1 and YSLEER is the CDR2. Counted from cysteine to phenylalanine, this CDR3 has 17 amino acids. Only CDR3 DNA is held: 51 bases, read in frame from base 1. Regarding this clone: Its target antigen remains unknown. Base qualities are not at hand, and no much larger clone is one base apart.

The paper as a whole reports these results and caveats: The quantity of clinical and demographic metadata differed by source and by participant and was supplied without curation.

Collaborating institutions collected whole blood in K2EDTA tubes following their own protocols. For TCRbeta analysis, collaborator samples were shipped as frozen whole blood, as isolated PBMCs, or as DNA extracted from either sample type. The TCR originated in a woman over 75 with acute or convalescent COVID-19. The sample consisted of peripheral blood. The chain is assembled from TRBV4-3 and TRBJ2-6; perhaps TRBD1 is the D gene, with 6 bases matching. The CDR3 protein is CASSQLQGPSGANVLTF. The DNA sequence is as follows: TGCGCCAGCAGCCAACTACAGGGTCCCTCTGGGGCCAACGTCCTGACTTTC.